Listed here are 18 T cell receptor beta chains from one sample, sequenced in a study of blood T cell repertoires in COVID-19. Sequencing used immunoSEQ multiplex PCR; TCRdb keeps in-frame clones, though not all of them. The data hold around 160,000 clones, with roughly 80% observed a single time. The sequenced sample was PBMCs or T cells enriched from blood (not recorded which). All receptors derive from a man aged 50 to 60 who had recovered from COVID-19.

V gene TRBV2 combines with J gene TRBJ1-5, with D hard to call. V was shortened by 2 bases and J by 6 bases, with 5 bases between the two germline ends. CDR1 is SNHLY and CDR2 is FYNNEI in the germline V gene. The CDR3 covers 12 residues. The chain's CDR3 is CASSENGQPQHF. CDR3 coding DNA: TGTGCCAGCAGTGAAAACGGTCAGCCCCAGCATTTT.

This chain joins TRBV21-1 and TRBJ1-5; TRBD1 reflects the table's D call only, with no check against the DNA. TRBV21-1 counts as a pseudogene. CDR3 length: 16 residues. DNA of the CDR3: TGTGCCACCTTGAGGCGACAGGGACATAGCAATCAGCCCCAGCATTTT. It encodes CATLRRQGHSNQPQHF.

This chain connects TRBV28 to TRBJ1-2, with D uncertain. CDR1 is MDHEN and CDR2 is SYDVKM in the germline V gene. The V gene lost 3 bases and the J gene lost 3 bases, with 8 bases spanning the gap. The CDR3 is 13 residues long. The CDR3 spells CASSLTEHYGYTF. The DNA of the CDR3 is TGTGCCAGCAGTTTGACGGAGCACTATGGCTACACCTTC.

The V gene is TRBV5-5, the J gene TRBJ2-6; a possible D gene is TRBD2 (6 bases). The CDR3 is 17 residues long. V lost 4 bases and J 0 bases, leaving 14 bases between the germline ends. Per germline, CDR1 SGHKS and CDR2 YYEKEE (reference sequence). The CDR3 DNA reads as TGTGCCAGCAGCCCCGCGGGGCTTGTCTCTGGGGCCAACGTCCTGACTTTC. Its protein product is CASSPAGLVSGANVLTF.

V usage is TRBV5-1 and J usage is TRBJ2-6; D unresolved. The V end lost 0 bases, the J end lost 0 bases, and 7 bases lay between the germline ends. This CDR3 region has 16 residues. The germline V gene has CDR1 SGHRS and CDR2 YFSETQ. This chain's CDR3 is CASSLGRNSGANVLTF. In nucleotides, the CDR3 is TGCGCCAGCAGCTTGGGCAGAAACTCTGGGGCCAACGTCCTGACTTTC.

The chain is built from TRBV5-4 and TRBJ2-1; D is unresolved. The CDR3 extends over 16 amino acids. Germline V lookup: CDR1 SGHNT, CDR2 YYREEE (reference sequence). Trimming took 7 bases from V and 2 from J, leaving 19 bases between them. Here the CDR3 reads CASSPTPRFAYNEQFF. DNA of the CDR3: TGTGCCAGCTCCCCCACCCCGCGGTTTGCCTACAATGAGCAGTTCTTC.

The chain couples TRBV13 to TRBJ1-3; no reliable D call. Per germline, CDR1 PRHDT and CDR2 FYEKMQ (reference sequence). The V gene lost 5 bases and the J gene lost 0 bases, with 20 bases spanning the gap. This CDR3 region has 18 residues. DNA of the CDR3: TGTGCCAGCAGCCCTCCCCCGATACAGACGAGCTCTGGAAACACCATATATTTT. This encodes CASSPPPIQTSSGNTIYF.

CDR3 nucleotides: TGTGCCAGCACCCTGACAGGGGGCGAAGACCAGCCCCAGCATTTT. This sequence encodes CASTLTGGEDQPQHF. The V call is TRBV6-6, the J call TRBJ1-5, with 10 bases aligning to TRBD1. Losses at the gene ends were 7 bases for V and 7 bases for J; bases not matched to a gene: 10. There are 15 residues in the CDR3. The germline V gene encodes CDR1 MNHNY and CDR2 SVGAGI (reference sequence).

V and J are TRBV6-5 and TRBJ2-3; 7 bases line up with TRBD1. Germline V gene lookup returns CDR1 MNHEY and CDR2 SVGAGI. The CDR3 extends over 15 amino acids. V dropped 5 bases and J dropped 1; count of bases not matched to a gene: 6. CDR3 region: CASSKQGFGTDTQYF. The DNA of the CDR3 is TGTGCCAGCAGTAAACAGGGGTTTGGCACAGATACGCAGTATTTT.

The chain uses TRBV7-9 and TRBJ1-1; unclear D gene. This CDR3 spans 16 amino acids. CDR1 and CDR2 from the germline V gene are SEHNR and FQNEAQ (reference sequence). Trimming left V 3 bases short and J 1 base short, with 15 bases between. The CDR3 region is CASSFYRGSGNTEAFF. CDR3 bases: TGTGCCAGCAGCTTCTATCGGGGAAGTGGGAACACTGAAGCTTTCTTT.

In its sample, this clone was seen once. CDR3 sequence: CASSLYTTTDTQYF. The CDR3 nucleotides read TGTGCCAGCAGCTTATACACGACAACAGATACGCAGTATTTT. V gene TRBV5-6 combines with J gene TRBJ2-3, with D unclear. Germline V gene data show CDR1 as SGHDT and CDR2 as YYEEEE. The CDR3 sequence is 14 residues long. Trimming cost V 2 bases and J 3 bases, with 10 bases left between them.

The V and J genes are TRBV28 and TRBJ2-1, with D possibly being TRBD2 (6 bases). Trimming cost V 5 bases and J 5 bases, with 16 bases left between them. This CDR3 comprises 15 residues. Germline assignment: CDR1 MDHEN and CDR2 SYDVKM. The CDR3 protein is CASSVRRENHNEQFF. Written as DNA, the CDR3 is TGTGCCAGCAGTGTACGACGGGAGAACCACAATGAGCAGTTCTTC.

The chain has TRBV10-3 and TRBJ1-1; no reliable D call. This CDR3 contains 12 residues. The germline V and J ends were trimmed by 0 bases and 7 bases, with 6 bases remaining between them. Germline CDR1 is ENHRY and CDR2 is SYGVKD. CDR3 nucleotide sequence: TGTGCCATCAGTGAGTCCGTAGTTGAAGCTTTCTTT. Its protein is CAISESVVEAFF.

The V call is TRBV28, the J call TRBJ1-4; weak D call: TRBD1 (5 bases). Germline V gene sequence: CDR1 MDHEN, CDR2 SYDVKM. The CDR3 sequence is 14 residues long. V lost 6 bases and J 6 bases, leaving 14 bases between the germline ends. This CDR3 reads CASRSGWGDEKLFF. CDR3 nucleotide sequence: TGTGCCAGCAGATCAGGGTGGGGGGATGAAAAACTGTTTTTT.

The CDR3 spells CASSELGQGNYGYTF. Written as DNA, the CDR3 is TGTGCCAGCAGTGAATTGGGACAGGGGAACTATGGCTACACCTTC. The chain is built from TRBV2 and TRBJ1-2; 10 positions agree with TRBD1. Germline values: CDR1 SNHLY, CDR2 FYNNEI. CDR3 length: 15 amino acids. V dropped 2 bases and J dropped 2; count of bases not matched to a gene: 2.

This chain links TRBV24-1 with TRBJ2-2, with D hard to call. This CDR3 has 15 amino acids. CDR1 and CDR2 from the germline V gene are KGHDR and SFDVKD. V was clipped by 6 bases and J by 1 base, with 11 bases between them. CDR3 amino acids: CATSLDGRNTGELFF. CDR3 DNA: TGTGCCACCAGTCTAGACGGCAGGAACACCGGGGAGCTGTTTTTT.

This clone was counted between two and nine times. V gene TRBV7-9 combines with J gene TRBJ2-7, with 7 positions matching TRBD1. V lost 5 bases to trimming and J lost 5 bases; unmatched junction nucleotides: 9. The CDR3 is 14 residues long. Germline V gene data show CDR1 as SEHNR and CDR2 as FQNEAQ (reference sequence). The CDR3 loop reads CASSQDRAPHEQYF. The CDR3 coding sequence is TGTGCCAGCAGCCAAGACAGGGCCCCTCACGAGCAGTACTTC.

V is TRBV7-2 and J is TRBJ2-1; 8 bases line up with TRBD1. Unmatched junction bases numbered 6, after V lost 0 bases and J lost 5 bases. Germline V gene lookup returns CDR1 SGHTA and CDR2 FQGNSA. The CDR3 extends over 16 amino acids. The CDR3 DNA sequence: TGTGCCAGCAGCTTAGCCCTCGGGACAGGCAACAATGAGCAGTTCTTC. It encodes CASSLALGTGNNEQFF.